Listed below are T cell receptor beta chains from one sample, sequenced in a study of T cells after somatic rescue of genetic block. Clones were read by immunoSEQ multiplex PCR, and TCRdb kept only the in-frame ones, dropping some. The sample has about 110,000 clones; around nine tenths are singletons. Sequencing was performed on peripheral blood mononuclear cells (PBMCs). Source of these receptors: a woman in her late teens or twenties. Both conserved end residues are part of each CDR3. D genes are given only for firm matches. Clone size, where shown, is once, few, many, or a class for clones that have expanded.

CDR3nt,CDR3aa,abundance,j_gene,d_gene,v_gene
TGTGCCAGCACCTCGTCAGACAATGAGCAGTTCTTC,CASTSSDNEQFF,once,TRBJ2-1,NA,TRBV7-2
TGTGCCAGCAGCCCAGCGGGGGGGCCAGGTGAGCAGTTCTTC,CASSPAGGPGEQFF,NA,TRBJ2-1,TRBD2,TRBV4-2
TGTGCCAGCAGCCCGACGAAGTTCTTCTCCTACGAGCAGTACTTC,CASSPTKFFSYEQYF,once,TRBJ2-7,NA,TRBV6-5
TGCGCCAGCAGCCAAGAAATCGGCCAAGAGACCCAGTACTTC,CASSQEIGQETQYF,NA,TRBJ2-5,NA,TRBV4-1
TGTGCCAGCAGCCCTGGGGGGACAGGGAATAACTATGGCTACACCTTC,CASSPGGTGNNYGYTF,NA,TRBJ1-2,TRBD1,TRBV5-4
TGTGCCAGCAGCCCCCCAGTCGTGGCCTCTGGAAACACCATATATTTT,CASSPPVVASGNTIYF,NA,TRBJ1-3,NA,TRBV7-9
TGTGCCAGCAGCCAACTCGGACGGGGTAATTCACCCCTCCACTTT,CASSQLGRGNSPLHF,NA,TRBJ1-6,NA,TRBV14
TGCAGCGCGGGTAGCGACAGGGGGGCCTCCTACAATGAGCAGTTCTTC,CSAGSDRGASYNEQFF,NA,TRBJ2-1,TRBD1,TRBV29-1
TGTGCCAGTATTGCGAGCTCGGGAGATACGCAGTATTTT,CASIASSGDTQYF,NA,TRBJ2-3,NA,TRBV6-5
TGCGCCAGCAGCTTGGGGACAGGGGGGAATTCACCCCTCCACTTT,CASSLGTGGNSPLHF,NA,TRBJ1-6,TRBD1,TRBV5-1
TGTGCCAGCAGTAGGGGGGAAGAGACCCAGTACTTC,CASSRGEETQYF,NA,TRBJ2-5,NA,TRBV28
TGTGCCAGTAGAGGCGGACAAGGCGATCAGTCCCAGCATTTT,CASRGGQGDQSQHF,NA,TRBJ1-5,NA,TRBV19
TGTGCCAGCAGCCGGACAGGGGGGAGCACTGAAGCTTTCTTT,CASSRTGGSTEAFF,NA,TRBJ1-1,TRBD1,TRBV14
TGTGCCAGCAGTCTAGGGGGGCCAAGGGGAACAGATACGCAGTATTTT,CASSLGGPRGTDTQYF,once,TRBJ2-3,NA,TRBV2
TGTGCCAGCAGCTTGGGCGCTGTGACAGGCCTCAGGGGTAATTCACCCCTCCACTTT,CASSLGAVTGLRGNSPLHF,NA,TRBJ1-6,NA,TRBV5-5
TGTGCCAGCGAAAAGAGCTCCTACGAGCAGTACTTC,CASEKSSYEQYF,NA,TRBJ2-7,NA,TRBV2
TGTGCCAGCAGCCCCAATCCCGGACTAGGCTACGAGCAGTACTTC,CASSPNPGLGYEQYF,NA,TRBJ2-7,TRBD2,TRBV7-8
TGTGCCTGGAGTTTCCTCCAGGGGTCTGGAAACACCATATATTTT,CAWSFLQGSGNTIYF,NA,TRBJ1-3,NA,TRBV30